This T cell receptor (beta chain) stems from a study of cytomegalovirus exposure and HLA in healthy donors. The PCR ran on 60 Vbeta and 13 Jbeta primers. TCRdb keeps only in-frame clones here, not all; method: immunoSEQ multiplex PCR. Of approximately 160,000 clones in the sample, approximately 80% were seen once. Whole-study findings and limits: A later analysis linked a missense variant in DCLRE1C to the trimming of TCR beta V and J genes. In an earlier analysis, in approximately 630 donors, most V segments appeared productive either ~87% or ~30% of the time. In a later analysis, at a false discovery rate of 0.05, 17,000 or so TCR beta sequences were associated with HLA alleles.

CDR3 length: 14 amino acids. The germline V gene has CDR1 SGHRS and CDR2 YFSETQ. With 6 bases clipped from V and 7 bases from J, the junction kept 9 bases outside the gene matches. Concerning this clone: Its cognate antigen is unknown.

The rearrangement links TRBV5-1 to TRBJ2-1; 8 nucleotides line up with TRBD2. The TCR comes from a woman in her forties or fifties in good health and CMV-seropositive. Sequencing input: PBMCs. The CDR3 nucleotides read TGCGCCAGCACCATGGGGAGCGGGGGAAATGAGCAGTTCTTC. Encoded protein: CASTMGSGGNEQFF. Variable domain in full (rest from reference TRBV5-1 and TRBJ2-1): KAGVTQTPRYLIKTRGQQVTLSCSPISGHRSVSWYQQTPGQGLQFLFEYFSETQRNKGNFPGRFSGRQFSNSRSEMNVSTLELGDSALYLCASTMGSGGNEQFFGPGTRLTVL.